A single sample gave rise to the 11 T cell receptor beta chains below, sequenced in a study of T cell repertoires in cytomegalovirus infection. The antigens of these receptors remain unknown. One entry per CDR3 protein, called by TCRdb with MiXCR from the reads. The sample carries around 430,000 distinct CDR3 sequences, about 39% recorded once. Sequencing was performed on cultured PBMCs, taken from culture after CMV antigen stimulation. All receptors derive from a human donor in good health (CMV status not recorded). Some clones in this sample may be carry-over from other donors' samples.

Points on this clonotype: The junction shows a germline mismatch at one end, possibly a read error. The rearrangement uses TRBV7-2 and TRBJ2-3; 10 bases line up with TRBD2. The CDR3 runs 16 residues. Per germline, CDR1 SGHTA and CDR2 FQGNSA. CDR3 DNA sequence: TGTGCCAGCAGCCCTCCGGGACTAGCGTTGAAGGATACGCGGTATTTT. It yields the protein CASSPPGLALKDTRYF.

CDR3 in amino acids: CASSRDRSGGADTQYF. The CDR3 DNA reads TGCGCCAGCAGCCGGGACCGGAGCGGGGGTGCCGATACGCAGTATTTT. The V call is TRBV4-1, the J call TRBJ2-3, with TRBD2 matching over 8 bases. With 4 bases clipped from V and 6 bases from J, the junction kept 12 bases outside the gene matches. This CDR3 has 16 amino acids. Germline CDR1 and CDR2: MGHRA and YSYEKL.

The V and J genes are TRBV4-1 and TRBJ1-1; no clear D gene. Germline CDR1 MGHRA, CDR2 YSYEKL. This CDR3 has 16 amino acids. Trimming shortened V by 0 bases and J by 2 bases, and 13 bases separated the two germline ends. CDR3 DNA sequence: TGCGCCAGCAGCCAAGATTTGGGGAATCCAAACACTGAAGCTTTCTTT. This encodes CASSQDLGNPNTEAFF.

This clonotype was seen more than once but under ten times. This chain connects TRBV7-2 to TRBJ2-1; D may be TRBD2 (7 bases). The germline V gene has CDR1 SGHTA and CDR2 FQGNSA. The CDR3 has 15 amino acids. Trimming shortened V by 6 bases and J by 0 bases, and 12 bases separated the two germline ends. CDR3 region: CASRPRGGSYNEQFF. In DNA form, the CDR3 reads TGTGCCAGCAGACCGAGGGGGGGCTCCTACAATGAGCAGTTCTTC. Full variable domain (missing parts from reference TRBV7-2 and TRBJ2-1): GAGVSQSPSNKVTEKGKDVELRCDPISGHTALYWYRQSLGQGLEFLIYFQGNSAPDKSGLPSDRFSAERTGGSVSTLTIQRTQQEDSAVYLCASRPRGGSYNEQFFGPGTRLTVL.

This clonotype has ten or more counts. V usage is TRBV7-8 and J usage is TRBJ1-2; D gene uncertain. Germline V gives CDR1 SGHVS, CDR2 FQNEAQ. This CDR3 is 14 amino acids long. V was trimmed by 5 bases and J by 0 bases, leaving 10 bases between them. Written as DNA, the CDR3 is TGTGCCAGCAGCAGGGTTCGGGCTAACTATGGCTACACCTTC. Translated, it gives CASSRVRANYGYTF.

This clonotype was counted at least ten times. The CDR3 bases are TGTGCCAGCAGCTTAGGCCGGGAACCCGTCTATGGCTACACCTTC. Amino acid sequence: CASSLGREPVYGYTF. The V gene is TRBV7-2, the J gene TRBJ1-2; D gene ambiguous. The ends were cut back, 1 base at V and 4 bases at J, with 13 bases in the middle. The CDR3 has 15 residues. Germline CDR1 SGHTA, CDR2 FQGNSA.

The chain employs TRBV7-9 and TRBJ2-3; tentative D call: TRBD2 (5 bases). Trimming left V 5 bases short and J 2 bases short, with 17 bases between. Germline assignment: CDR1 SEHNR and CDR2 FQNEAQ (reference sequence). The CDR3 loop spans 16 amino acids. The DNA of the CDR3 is TGTGCCAGCAGCCCACGTCTGGGCGACTACACAGATACGCAGTATTTT. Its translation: CASSPRLGDYTDTQYF.

CDR3 in amino acids: CASSSGRASGANVLTF. The DNA of the CDR3 is TGTGCCAGCAGCTCCGGACGAGCCTCTGGGGCCAACGTCCTGACTTTC. This chain connects TRBV11-2 to TRBJ2-6; D ambiguous. The V gene lost 4 bases and the J gene lost 0 bases, with 10 bases spanning the gap. This CDR3 is 16 amino acids long. Germline loops: CDR1 SGHAT, CDR2 FQNNGV.

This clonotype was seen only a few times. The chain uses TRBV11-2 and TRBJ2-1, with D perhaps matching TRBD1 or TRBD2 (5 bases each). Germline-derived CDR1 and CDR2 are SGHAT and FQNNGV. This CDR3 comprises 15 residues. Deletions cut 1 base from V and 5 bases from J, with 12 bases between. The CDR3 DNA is TGTGCCAGCAGCTTAGGCGTCGGGGCAAACAATGAGCAGTTCTTC. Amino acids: CASSLGVGANNEQFF.

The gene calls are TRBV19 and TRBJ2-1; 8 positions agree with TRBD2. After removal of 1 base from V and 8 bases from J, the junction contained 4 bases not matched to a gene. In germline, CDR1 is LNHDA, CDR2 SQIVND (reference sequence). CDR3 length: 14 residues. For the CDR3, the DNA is TGTGCCAGTAGTATAGGGAGCGGGAGTTATGAGCAGTTCTTC. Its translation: CASSIGSGSYEQFF.

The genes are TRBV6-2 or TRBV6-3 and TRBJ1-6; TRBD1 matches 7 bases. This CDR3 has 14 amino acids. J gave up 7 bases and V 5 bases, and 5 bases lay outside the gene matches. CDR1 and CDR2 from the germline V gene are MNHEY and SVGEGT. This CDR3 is CASSRQGPNSPLHF. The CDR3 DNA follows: TGTGCCAGCAGTCGACAGGGTCCCAATTCACCCCTCCACTTT.